These 28 T cell receptor beta chains came from one sample sequenced in a study of blood T cell repertoires in COVID-19. Clones were read by immunoSEQ multiplex PCR, and TCRdb kept only the in-frame ones, dropping some. This repertoire shows fewer than 90,000 clones, less than 85% found once; its top ten account for about 19%. Material: peripheral blood. The source is an elderly woman with acute or convalescent COVID-19.

Points on this clone: In the same sample, other DNA sequences code for this CDR3. The rearrangement uses TRBV18 and TRBJ1-4; D gene uncertain. Trimming took 2 bases from V and 5 from J, leaving 6 bases between them. The CDR3 runs to 13 residues. Germline V gene data show CDR1 as KGHSH and CDR2 as LQKENI. CDR3: CASSPGGNEKLFF. As DNA, the CDR3 is TGTGCCAGCTCACCAGGAGGAAATGAAAAACTGTTTTTT. The full variable domain, with the rest looked up from reference TRBV18 and TRBJ1-4, is NAGVMQNPRHLVRRRGQEARLRCSPMKGHSHVYWYRQLPEEGLKFMVYLQKENIIDESGMPKERFSAEFPKEGPSILRIQQVVRGDSAAYFCASSPGGNEKLFFGSGTQLSVL.

The J gene is TRBJ1-2, the V gene TRBV6-1, with 8 nucleotides matching TRBD1. The CDR3 has 15 amino acids. Germline-derived CDR1 and CDR2 are MNHNS and SASEGT. After removal of 2 bases from V and 2 bases from J, the junction contained 4 bases not matched to a gene. In DNA form, the CDR3 reads TGTGCCAGCAGTGAATTAAGGACAGGGAACTATGGCTACACCTTC. Amino acid sequence: CASSELRTGNYGYTF.

This clone was picked up a small number of times. This sequence joins TRBV5-1 and TRBJ2-7, with 16 bases lining up with TRBD2. This CDR3 comprises 17 residues. Germline assignment: CDR1 SGHRS and CDR2 YFSETQ. V lost 4 bases and J lost 2; bases outside the gene matches: 6. CDR3 sequence: CASSHGTSGRAPYEQYF. The CDR3, as DNA: TGCGCCAGCAGCCACGGGACTAGCGGGAGGGCCCCCTACGAGCAGTACTTC.

The chain couples TRBV6-5 to TRBJ1-1, with 7 bases aligning to TRBD1. Germline CDR1 reads MNHEY; CDR2 reads SVGAGI. Trimming took 2 bases from V and 5 from J; bases not matched to a gene: 5. The CDR3 extends over 14 amino acids. Here the CDR3 reads CASSYARQGTEAFF. DNA of the CDR3: TGTGCCAGCAGTTACGCCCGACAGGGAACTGAAGCTTTCTTT.

The chain uses TRBV5-1 and TRBJ2-7, with D unclear. V was clipped by 0 bases and J by 2 bases, with 6 bases between them. From germline, CDR1 is SGHRS and CDR2 YFSETQ. This CDR3 contains 13 residues. The CDR3 DNA is TGCGCCAGCAGCTTGGGAGGCCCCTACGAGCAGTACTTC. This translates into CASSLGGPYEQYF.

This clone was recorded once. The chain uses TRBV19 and TRBJ2-5; TRBD1 aligns across 9 bases. In germline, CDR1 is LNHDA, CDR2 SQIVND (reference sequence). V shed 6 bases, J shed 3 bases, and the junction held 5 bases outside the gene matches. The CDR3 has 14 residues. In nucleotides, the CDR3 is TGTGCCAGTAGGGCGGACAGGGGAGAAGAGACCCAGTACTTC. Protein product: CASRADRGEETQYF. Supplemented by reference TRBV19 and TRBJ2-5, the full variable domain reads DGGITQSPKYLFRKEGQNVTLSCEQNLNHDAMYWYRQDPGQGLRLIYYSQIVNDFQKGDIAEGYSVSREKKESFPLTVTSAQKNPTAFYLCASRADRGEETQYFGPGTRLLVL.

The CDR3 DNA reads as TGTGCCAGCAGCGTCGGACAGGGGGCTGGAAACACCATATATTTT. It yields the protein CASSVGQGAGNTIYF. The genes are TRBV5-6 and TRBJ1-3; TRBD1 aligns across 10 bases. V gave up 4 bases and J gave up 2 bases; unmatched junction bases: 3. The CDR3 loop spans 15 amino acids. The germline V gene encodes CDR1 SGHDT and CDR2 YYEEEE.

The chain combines TRBV5-1 with TRBJ2-2; unclear D gene. CDR1 and CDR2 (germline): SGHRS, YFSETQ. The V gene lost 4 bases and the J gene lost 5 bases, with 12 bases spanning the gap. This CDR3 has 14 amino acids. CDR3 coding DNA: TGCGCCAGCAGCCTATCTCTTGATACCGGGGAGCTGTTTTTT. It translates to CASSLSLDTGELFF.

This chain uses TRBV7-3 with TRBJ2-1, with 7 nucleotides matching TRBD1. In germline, CDR1 is SGHTA, CDR2 FQGTGA. The V gene end was trimmed by 3 bases and the J gene end by 4 bases; junction bases not matched to a gene: 3. CDR3 length equals 14 residues. Here the CDR3 DNA reads TGTGCCAGCAGCTTGGGACAGAGATACAATGAGCAGTTCTTC. The encoded protein is CASSLGQRYNEQFF.

This rearrangement joins TRBV7-9 to TRBJ2-7; D remains ambiguous. CDR1 is SEHNR and CDR2 is FQNEAQ in the germline V gene (reference sequence). The CDR3 spans 13 residues. V was shortened by 2 bases and J by 5 bases, with 10 bases between the two germline ends. CDR3 nucleotide sequence: TGTGCCAGCAGCTTATTTGCTCGGGACGAGCAGTACTTC. Protein product: CASSLFARDEQYF.

V gene TRBV15 combines with J gene TRBJ1-1, with 8 bases lining up with TRBD1. The J segment lost 1 base and the V segment lost 5 bases, leaving 6 bases of the junction unmatched. This CDR3 comprises 15 residues. CDR1 and CDR2 (germline): LNHNV, YYDKDF (reference sequence). The CDR3 loop reads CATSFAGTGNTEAFF. In DNA form, the CDR3 reads TGTGCCACCAGCTTTGCCGGGACAGGGAACACTGAAGCTTTCTTT. The full variable domain, rest sourced from reference TRBV15 and TRBJ1-1, is DAMVIQNPRYQVTQFGKPVTLSCSQTLNHNVMYWYQQKSSQAPKLLFHYYDKDFNNEADTPDNFQSRRPNTSFCFLDIRSPGLGDTAMYLCATSFAGTGNTEAFFGQGTRLTVV.

V usage is TRBV6-5 and J usage is TRBJ2-7; D gene ambiguous. Germline lookup yields CDR1 MNHEY and CDR2 SVGAGI. V dropped 10 bases and J dropped 1 base, with 11 bases sitting between them. This CDR3 comprises 12 residues. CDR3 sequence reads: CATLSMSYEQYF. As DNA, the CDR3 is TGTGCCACCCTGTCTATGTCCTACGAGCAGTACTTC.

This rearrangement joins TRBV6-6 to TRBJ2-7; 14 positions agree with TRBD2. Germline V gene lookup returns CDR1 MNHNY and CDR2 SVGAGI (reference sequence). V lost 6 bases, J lost 4 bases, and 20 bases stayed unmatched. This CDR3 has 20 amino acids. In DNA, the CDR3 is TGTGCCAGCAGCTCTAAACCTCCGGGACTAGCGGGAGCCTACCCTTACGAGCAGTACTTC. Translating gives CASSSKPPGLAGAYPYEQYF.

The chain has TRBV27 and TRBJ1-2, with 7 bases lining up with TRBD1. The germline gives CDR1 MNHEY, CDR2 SMNVEV (reference sequence). Unmatched junction bases numbered 11, after V lost 5 bases and J lost 8 bases. This CDR3 spans 14 amino acids. The CDR3 DNA is TGTGCCAGCAGTCTCAGGACAGGCGTGGGCGGCTACACCTTC. It translates to CASSLRTGVGGYTF.

The V and J genes are TRBV5-1 and TRBJ2-7, with 8 bases lining up with TRBD1. This CDR3 is 14 amino acids long. Germline V lookup: CDR1 SGHRS, CDR2 YFSETQ. The V and J ends lost 1 base and 3 bases, in that order; junction bases with no gene match: 3. The CDR3 nucleotides read TGCGCCAGCAGCTTGACAGACAGGGGCTACGAGCAGTACTTC. Its protein is CASSLTDRGYEQYF.

The genes are TRBV5-1 and TRBJ2-3; 8 nucleotides match TRBD2. V dropped 0 bases and J dropped 4; count of bases not matched to a gene: 4. CDR3 length: 15 amino acids. Germline values: CDR1 SGHRS, CDR2 YFSETQ. The CDR3 nucleotides read TGCGCCAGCAGCTTGGTCGCGGGGGGCCCAGATACGCAGTATTTT. Its translation: CASSLVAGGPDTQYF.

The J gene is TRBJ1-1, the V gene TRBV18; D perhaps matches TRBD1 (6 bases). Trimming left V 3 bases short and J 7 bases short, with 12 bases between. This CDR3 has 13 amino acids. Germline assignment: CDR1 KGHSH and CDR2 LQKENI. Here the CDR3 reads CASSPQGSNEAFF. Written as DNA, the CDR3 is TGTGCCAGCTCACCCCAGGGGAGTAATGAAGCTTTCTTT.

V and J are TRBV5-4 and TRBJ2-1; TRBD1 agrees at 9 bases. This CDR3 region has 15 residues. Germline V gene sequence: CDR1 SGHNT, CDR2 YYREEE (reference sequence). J lost 6 bases, V lost 3 bases, and 7 bases had no gene match. The CDR3 nucleotides read TGTGCCAGCAGCTCCCGACAGGGGGGAGTCAATGAGCAGTTCTTC. It is translated as CASSSRQGGVNEQFF.

The chain uses TRBV6-1 and TRBJ1-4, with 8 bases identical to TRBD1. The CDR3 has 15 residues. CDR1 and CDR2 from the germline V gene are MNHNS and SASEGT. With V trimmed by 3 bases and J by 5 bases, 5 bases remained unmatched. In nucleotides, the CDR3 is TGTGCCAGCAGTGAGGCAGGGGGCCAAAATGAAAAACTGTTTTTT. Translation gives CASSEAGGQNEKLFF.

The chain employs TRBV5-1 and TRBJ2-7, with a tentative D call TRBD1 (6 bases). Germline assignment: CDR1 SGHRS and CDR2 YFSETQ. The germline V and J ends were trimmed by 4 bases and 0 bases, with 11 bases remaining between them. The CDR3 consists of 14 residues. The CDR3 loop reads CASSPGTNSYEQYF. DNA of the CDR3: TGCGCCAGCAGCCCCGGGACAAACTCCTACGAGCAGTACTTC.

The CDR3 loop reads CASSPLQGMNEKLFF. As DNA, the CDR3 is TGTGCCAGCTCACCCCTACAGGGGATGAATGAAAAACTGTTTTTT. The chain combines TRBV18 with TRBJ1-4, with 7 bases identical to TRBD1. Germline-derived CDR1 and CDR2 are KGHSH and LQKENI. V gave up 3 bases and J gave up 5 bases; unmatched junction bases: 6. The CDR3 runs 15 residues.

The chain employs TRBV7-2 and TRBJ2-4, with 14 bases fitting TRBD2. V was pared by 5 bases and J by 6 bases, with 12 bases of the junction left unmatched. This CDR3 region has 18 residues. Germline V gene data show CDR1 as SGHTA and CDR2 as FQGNSA. The CDR3 DNA follows: TGTGCCAGCAGCCCTCTGAGGACTAGCGGGAGGAGTCCAAACATTCAGTACTTC. This gives the protein CASSPLRTSGRSPNIQYF.

This chain joins TRBV9 and TRBJ2-2; no clear D. This CDR3 region has 14 residues. The V end was cut by 0 bases, the J end by 6 bases, with 9 bases between. Looked up from germline, CDR1 is SGDLS and CDR2 is YYNGEE. CDR3 sequence reads: CASSVDQEPGELFF. CDR3 bases: TGTGCCAGCAGCGTAGATCAGGAACCCGGGGAGCTGTTTTTT.

The genes are TRBV2 and TRBJ2-7, with D hard to call. Between the trimmed V and J ends, which lost 4 bases and 2 bases, there was a span of 9 bases. The CDR3 has 13 amino acids. Germline CDR1 is SNHLY and CDR2 is FYNNEI. For the CDR3, the DNA is TGTGCCAGCAGTGCATCGCAGGCCTACGAGCAGTACTTC. Amino acid sequence: CASSASQAYEQYF.

Regarding this clone: Other DNA sequences in the sample encode the same CDR3. The chain joins TRBV5-1 to TRBJ2-5; TRBD2 matches 12 bases. Germline trimming cut 0 bases from V and 2 bases from J; bases unmatched to any gene: 2. The germline CDR1 and CDR2 sequences are SGHRS and YFSETQ. The CDR3 runs to 16 residues. The CDR3 bases are TGCGCCAGCAGCTTGGCGGGGACTAGCGGGCAAGAGACCCAGTACTTC. Protein: CASSLAGTSGQETQYF.

V gene TRBV18 combines with J gene TRBJ1-3, with a tentative D call TRBD1 (5 bases). The CDR3 has 19 residues. Trimming took 2 bases from V and 1 from J, leaving 21 bases between them. Germline CDR1 and CDR2: KGHSH and LQKENI. The CDR3, as DNA: TGTGCCAGCTCACCAATAGGGGCAGGCCGACCGTCTTCTGGAAACACCATATATTTT. It codes for CASSPIGAGRPSSGNTIYF.

This chain connects TRBV7-2 to TRBJ2-7, with 9 positions matching TRBD2. The CDR3 covers 15 residues. Germline V gene sequence: CDR1 SGHTA, CDR2 FQGNSA. Germline trimming cut 2 bases from V and 4 bases from J; bases unmatched to any gene: 6. The CDR3 region is CASSLFVAGEYEQYF. The CDR3 nucleotides are TGTGCCAGCAGCTTATTTGTAGCGGGAGAATACGAGCAGTACTTC.

J is TRBJ2-2 and V is TRBV19; possible D gene TRBD2, 6 bases. V was cut by 7 bases and J by 9 bases, with 9 bases left in between. This CDR3 has 11 residues. Germline CDR1 is LNHDA and CDR2 is SQIVND (reference sequence). The CDR3 loop is CASNGGRELFF. The CDR3 nucleotides read TGTGCCAGTAATGGGGGGAGGGAGCTGTTTTTT.